Sequencing of this T cell receptor (beta chain) was carried out in a study of T-cell reconstitution after alpha-beta-depleted transplantation in children. The CDR3 sequence is 13 residues long. J lost 5 bases, V lost 5 bases, and 7 bases had no gene match. The germline gives CDR1 SQVTM, CDR2 ANQGSEA. As it was prepared, the TCRbeta library received unique molecular identifiers. TCRdb used MiXCR to reprocess the PCR reads, holding one entry per CDR3 protein. Of some 490,000 distinct CDR3 sequences in the sample, about 12% were seen once. This sequence joins TRBV29-1 and TRBJ1-1, with 8 bases matching TRBD1. The sequences come from PBMCs from the stem cell graft donor, collected from the stem cell graft. The TCR comes from a human donor who donated a stem cell graft to a child with combined immunodeficiency. CDR3 protein: CSVPGGVKTEAFF. CDR3 DNA: TGCAGCGTTCCAGGGGGCGTCAAGACTGAAGCTTTCTTT.